This TCR beta chain is drawn from a study of circulating CD8 cells and anti-PD-1 response in melanoma (dated by TCRdb to the early 2020s). Background for the entire study: Nivolumab was administered to patients intravenously at 3 mg/kg every 2 weeks. Of the 13 patients in the melanoma cohort, anti-PD-1 was received as first-line therapy by seven patients, and prior targeted therapy or immunotherapy had been received by six patients. A total of some 11 melanoma patients were included in the TCR repertoire analysis, 4 of them responders and 7 non-responders. On on-treatment samples, PD-1 was detected using a biotinylated anti-human IgG4 antibody. Patients with complete or partial responses were classified as responders, and patients with stable or progressive disease (RECIST v1.1) were classified as non-responders. Summary of the overall study and its limitations: The published TCR repertoire comparisons used only baseline and M1 samples from a small cohort with few responders. Because of limited material, replicates were generally not included when the experiments were performed. Repertoires were mostly private between subsets, with fewer than 8% of TRB clonotypes shared at M1, and the greatest sharing occurred between DPOS and TIGIT. The authors pointed out that the cohort included both treatment-naive and previously treated patients, and that this mix could influence the results. Tumor material was not accessible, so tumor reactivity was assessed by peptide assays on expanded sorted subsets instead. The highest diversity was observed in the DNEG repertoire, similar and higher clonality was shown by the PD-1 and DPOS repertoires, and the lowest diversity was found in the TIGIT repertoires.

This clonotype registers as medium-sized (0.01 to 0.1%) within its sample. The specificity of this receptor is unknown. No much larger clonotype is one base removed from it; base qualities were not supplied. These reads were obtained on a NextSeq 500. The QIAseq Immune Repertoire RNA Library Kit, Human TCR Panel was used to prepare TCR libraries from roughly 16 ng of total RNA. The TCR libraries were sequenced on an Illumina NextSeq using a Mid Output V2 kit and asymmetric 261x41 paired-end reads. Every TCR library was diluted down to approximately 4 nM, then pooled, denatured and loaded at roughly 1 pM. The authors' pipeline ran thus. Processing of the TCR FASTQ files took place in the QIAGEN GeneGlobe Data Analysis Center, and downstream analysis was done in R 3.5.2. Clonality was calculated as one minus Shannon entropy normalized by the log of the number of unique productive sequences. Fisher exact tests at 5% FDR, run separately within each subset, picked out TRA or TRB clonotypes whose abundance differed between baseline and M1. Clonotypes with differential abundance were classified as emerging, expanding, contracting or non-expanding/contracting. Morisita's overlap index was used to measure repertoire overlap between patients. TCRdb trimmed the raw reads at Q25, called clones with MiXCR and kept productive beta chains. Each CDR3 protein gets just one entry, which takes the most common genes and DNA from the rows behind it. TCRdb, rather than the study authors, made the V and J calls. The sample yields a few hundred distinct CDR3 sequences; roughly an eighth were counted once. In total, the top ten clones hold 40% to 50% of the sample.

Four subsets defined by PD-1 and/or TIGIT were sorted from live CD3+CD8+TCRalphabeta+ cells on a BD FACSAria II cell sorter. Circulating CD8 T cells were sorted into four subsets by PD-1 and TIGIT expression to characterize their relevance to anti-PD-1 therapy response. From each sorted CD8 T-cell subset, both TCR alpha and TCR beta chains were sequenced. Peripheral blood was collected before the first anti-PD-1 injection, after two injections and after four injections. Ficoll gradient centrifugation was used to isolate PBMCs immediately. Until use, PBMCs were kept cryopreserved in liquid nitrogen in RPMI containing approximately 20% FCS and approximately 10% DMSO. After thawing, PBMCs were stained with a viability dye plus antibodies against CD3, CD8alpha, TCRalphabeta, PD-1 and TIGIT. Total RNA was extracted with the RNeasy Kit, and a RIN above 7 was reached by every sample. Via the germline V gene, CDR1 is MDHEN and CDR2 SYDVKM. V was cut back by 2 bases and J by 2 bases, leaving a gap of 7 bases between them. From the cysteine through the phenylalanine, the CDR3 covers 14 amino acids. The sequence is cut down to CDR3 DNA, 42 bases in frame from base 1.

Here the chain combines TRBV28 and TRBJ1-3; no D segment can be confidently identified. The TCR was taken from a human donor with melanoma. Specimen: CD8+ T cells from PBMCs, collected at baseline or after one month of anti-PD-1 therapy (not recorded which). The nucleotides read TGTGCCAGCAGTTTACCAGGAACTGGAAACACCATATATTTT. This yields the protein CASSLPGTGNTIYF. Reference TRBV28 and TRBJ1-3 genes cover what lies past the CDR3, so the full variable domain is DVKVTQSSRYLVKRTGEKVFLECVQDMDHENMFWYRQDPGLGLRLIYFSYDVKMKEKGDIPEGYSVSREKKERFSLILESASTNQTSMYLCASSLPGTGNTIYFGEGSWLTVV.